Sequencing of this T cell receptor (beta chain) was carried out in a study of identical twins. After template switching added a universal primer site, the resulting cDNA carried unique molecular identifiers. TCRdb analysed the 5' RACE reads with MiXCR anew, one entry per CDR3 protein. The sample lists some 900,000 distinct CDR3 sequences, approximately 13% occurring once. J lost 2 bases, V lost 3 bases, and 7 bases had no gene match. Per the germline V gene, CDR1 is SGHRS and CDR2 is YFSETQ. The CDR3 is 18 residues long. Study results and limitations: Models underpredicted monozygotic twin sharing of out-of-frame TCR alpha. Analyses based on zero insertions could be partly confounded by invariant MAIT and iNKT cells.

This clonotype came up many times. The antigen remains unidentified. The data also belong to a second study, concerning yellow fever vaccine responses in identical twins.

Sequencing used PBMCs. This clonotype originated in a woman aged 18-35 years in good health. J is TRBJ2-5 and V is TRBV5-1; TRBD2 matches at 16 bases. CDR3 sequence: CASSYGTSGGEAQETQYF. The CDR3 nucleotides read TGCGCCAGCAGCTATGGGACTAGCGGGGGGGAAGCACAAGAGACCCAGTACTTC.